The source of this T cell receptor beta chain is a study of control samples from healthy donors and cancer patients. This CDR3 comprises 16 residues. The germline gives CDR1 SQVTM, CDR2 ANQGSEA. Using immunoSEQ multiplex PCR, the repertoire was profiled, and TCRdb retains in-frame clones only, with some absent. The listing contains some 190,000 clones. The V call is TRBV29-1, the J call TRBJ1-5; no firm D call. The sequence came from a woman younger than 45 in good health. The sequenced sample consisted of blood. The CDR3 nucleotides are TGCAGACGTTTCCAACCAGCGGGGTTCCGCAATCAGCCCCAGCATTTT. Translated: CRRFQPAGFRNQPQHF.